This T cell receptor (beta chain) is from a study of CD8+ T cells in alopecia areata. Study at large: Tofacitinib continued for 6 to 18 months and was then withheld for 6 months. Study conclusions and caveats: Throughout tofacitinib, many expanded lesional clones continued to persist in scalp and blood. The study found higher clonality in lesional than normal scalp, especially in alopecia totalis/universalis.

Documented treatment: oral pan-JAK inhibitor, 5-10 mg twice daily. About this clone itself: Its antigen is not identified.

Extracted from the samples, RNA was reverse transcribed into cDNA to serve as the sequencing template. TCRdb keeps only in-frame clones here, not all; method: immunoSEQ multiplex PCR. The table has about 270,000 clones, about 60% seen once. This CDR3 contains 12 residues. V gave up 7 bases and J gave up 4 bases; unmatched junction bases: 3. Germline CDR1 reads MNHEY; CDR2 reads SVGAGI. The sample was CD4+ T cells sorted from blood, taken between weeks 51 and 54, from a patient treated with tofacitinib. This sequence originates from a human donor with alopecia areata. V and J are TRBV6-5 and TRBJ2-7, with TRBD1 matching over 8 bases. The CDR3 DNA sequence: TGTGCCAGCAAGACAGGGGTATACGAGCAGTACTTC. It is translated as CASKTGVYEQYF.